This T cell receptor beta chain is drawn from a study of T cells in Graves' hyperthyroidism and ophthalmopathy. Lactation, pregnancy, other autoimmune disease or uncontrolled infection excluded patients. Thyroid ultrasound, orbital computed tomography, clinical symptoms, and serum thyroxine and TRAb underpinned diagnoses. Broader study findings: Most thyroid clonotypes that were expanded above 0.001 also turned up in blood. The model forecast ophthalmopathy, anticipating it by a median 6.5 months before onset.

Regions amplified from RNA transcripts were the TCR beta CDR3 regions. Primed by the HTBI set, a first-round RT-PCR was run on the TCR CDR3. TCRdb independently ran MiXCR on the multiplex PCR reads; one entry per CDR3 protein. The sample holds roughly 560,000 distinct CDR3 sequences; over 12% are singletons and the top ten take about 4%. As concerns this clonotype: Its antigen is currently unknown.

The CDR3 runs to 23 residues. The V segment lost 4 bases and the J segment 2 bases; nucleotides outside the gene matches: 28. Germline lookup yields CDR1 LGHNA and CDR2 YNFKEQ. Sequencing input: blood. The V and J genes are TRBV4-2 and TRBJ2-5, with 10 bases aligning to TRBD2. The origin of this receptor is a woman aged 40 to 50 with Graves' ophthalmopathy. The CDR3 DNA reads TGTGCCAGCAGCCCAACCGGGACTAGCGTACAAGAGACCCAGTACCATATACAAGAGACCCAGTACTTC. Amino acids: CASSPTGTSVQETQYHIQETQYF.